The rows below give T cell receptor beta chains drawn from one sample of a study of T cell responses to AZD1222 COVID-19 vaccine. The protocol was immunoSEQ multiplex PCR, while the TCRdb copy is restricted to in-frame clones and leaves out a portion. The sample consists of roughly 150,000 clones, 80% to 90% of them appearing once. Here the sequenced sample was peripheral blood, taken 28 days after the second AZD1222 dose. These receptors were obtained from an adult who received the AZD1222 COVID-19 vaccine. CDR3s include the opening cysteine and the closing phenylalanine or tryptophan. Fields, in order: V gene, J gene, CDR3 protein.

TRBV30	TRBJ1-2	CAWSVLARVGGYTF
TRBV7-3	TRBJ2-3	CASSFGGLADTQYF
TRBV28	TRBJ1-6	CASRPGPSYNSPLHF
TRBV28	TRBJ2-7	CASRVLGSTYYEQYF
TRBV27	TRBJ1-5	CASRRTGTGNQPQHF
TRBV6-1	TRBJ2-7	CASSGVIQGGTYEQYF
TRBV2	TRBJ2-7	CASQGRVGEQYF
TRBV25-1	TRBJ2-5	CASSDHSWQETQYF
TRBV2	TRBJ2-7	CASRDSGTGAYEQYF
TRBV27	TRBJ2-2	CATKLLLAGGKTGELFF
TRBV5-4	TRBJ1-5	CASRRDRDSNSNQPQHF
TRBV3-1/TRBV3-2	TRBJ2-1	CASSPSRSSYNEQFF
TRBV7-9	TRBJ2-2	CASSLQQGANTGELFF
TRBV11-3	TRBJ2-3	CASSHGRPSGKGVDTQYF
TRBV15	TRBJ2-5	CATSRAGRWETQYF
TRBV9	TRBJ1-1	CASREAGNTEAFF
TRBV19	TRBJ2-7	CASKQSSGSYEQYF
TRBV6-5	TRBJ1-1	CASRDDRLAFF
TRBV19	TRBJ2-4	CASSSRGVAKNIQYF
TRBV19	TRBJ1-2	CASSMRGSSNYGYTF
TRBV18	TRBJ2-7	CASSPGFGFTSYEQYF
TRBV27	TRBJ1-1	CASSSRTGNTEAFF
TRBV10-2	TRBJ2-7	CASGPGLSYEQYF
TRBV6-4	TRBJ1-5	CASYGGNQPQHF
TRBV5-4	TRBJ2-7	CASSSYSSSYEQYF
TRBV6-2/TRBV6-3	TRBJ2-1	CASSYNPSASGSYNEQFF
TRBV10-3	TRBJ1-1	CAISVGPRMNTEAFF
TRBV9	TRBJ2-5	CASSVGQAQQETQYF
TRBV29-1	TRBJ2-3	CSVDSGRGTDTQYF
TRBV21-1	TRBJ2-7	CASSNGTVPTYEQYF
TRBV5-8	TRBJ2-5	CASSTGRKVETQYF
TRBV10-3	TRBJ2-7	CAIMRDRGIHEQYF
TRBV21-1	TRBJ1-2	CASSKVPTTGGVYGYTF
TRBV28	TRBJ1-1	CASSKRQIYTEAFF
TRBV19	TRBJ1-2	CASSIEAGGYTF
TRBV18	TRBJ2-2	CASSPQGQGATGELFF
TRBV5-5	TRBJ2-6	CASSSDRAPGANVLTF
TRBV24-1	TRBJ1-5	CATSEGGNQPQHF
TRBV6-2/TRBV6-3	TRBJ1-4	CASSYPDPTTNEKLFF
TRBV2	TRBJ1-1	CASSRTGDPTEAFF
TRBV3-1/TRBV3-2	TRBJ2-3	CASSQVGLAPDTQYF
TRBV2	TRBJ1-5	CASRLFRTNQPQHF